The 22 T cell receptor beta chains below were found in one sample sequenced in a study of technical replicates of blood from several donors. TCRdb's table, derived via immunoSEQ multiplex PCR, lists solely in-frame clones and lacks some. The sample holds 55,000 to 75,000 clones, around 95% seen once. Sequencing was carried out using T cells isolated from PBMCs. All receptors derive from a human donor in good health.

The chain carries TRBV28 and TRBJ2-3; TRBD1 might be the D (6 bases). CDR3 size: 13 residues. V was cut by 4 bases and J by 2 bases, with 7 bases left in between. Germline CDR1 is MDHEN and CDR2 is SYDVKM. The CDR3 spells CASSWDNTDTQYF. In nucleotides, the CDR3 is TGTGCCAGCAGTTGGGACAACACAGATACGCAGTATTTT.

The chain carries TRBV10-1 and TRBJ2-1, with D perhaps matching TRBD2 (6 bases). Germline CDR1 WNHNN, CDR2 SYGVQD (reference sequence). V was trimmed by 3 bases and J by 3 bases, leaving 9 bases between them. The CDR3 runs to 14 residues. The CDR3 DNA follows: TGCGCCAGCAGTGACCGGGGAGGCTACAATGAGCAGTTCTTC. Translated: CASSDRGGYNEQFF.

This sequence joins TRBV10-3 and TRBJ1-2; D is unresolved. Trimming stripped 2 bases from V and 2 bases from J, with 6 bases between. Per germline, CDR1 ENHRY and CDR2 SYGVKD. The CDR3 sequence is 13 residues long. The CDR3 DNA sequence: TGTGCCATCAGTGAGGGACTGAACTATGGCTACACCTTC. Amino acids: CAISEGLNYGYTF.

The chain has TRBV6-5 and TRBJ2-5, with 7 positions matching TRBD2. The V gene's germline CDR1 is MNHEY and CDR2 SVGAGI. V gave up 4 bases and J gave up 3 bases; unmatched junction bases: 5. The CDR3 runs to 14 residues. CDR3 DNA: TGTGCCAGCAGTTGGCTCGCGGGGGAAGAGACCCAGTACTTC. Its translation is CASSWLAGEETQYF.

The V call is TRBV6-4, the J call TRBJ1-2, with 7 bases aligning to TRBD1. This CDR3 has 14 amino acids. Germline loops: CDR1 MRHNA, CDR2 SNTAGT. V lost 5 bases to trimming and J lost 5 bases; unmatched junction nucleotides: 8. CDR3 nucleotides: TGTGCCAGCAGTCCGACAGGGACGGGGTATGGCTACACCTTC. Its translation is CASSPTGTGYGYTF.

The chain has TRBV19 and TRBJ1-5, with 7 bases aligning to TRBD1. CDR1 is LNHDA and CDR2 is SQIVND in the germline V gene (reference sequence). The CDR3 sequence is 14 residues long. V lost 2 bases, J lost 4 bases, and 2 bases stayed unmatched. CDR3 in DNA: TGTGCCAGTAGTATAAGGGACAGAAATCAGCCCCAGCATTTT. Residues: CASSIRDRNQPQHF.

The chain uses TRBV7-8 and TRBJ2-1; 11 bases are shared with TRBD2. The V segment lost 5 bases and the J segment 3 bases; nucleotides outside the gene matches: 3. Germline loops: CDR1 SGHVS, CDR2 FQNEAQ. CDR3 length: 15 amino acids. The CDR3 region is CASSTGLAGYNEQFF. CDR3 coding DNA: TGTGCCAGCAGCACCGGACTAGCGGGCTACAATGAGCAGTTCTTC.

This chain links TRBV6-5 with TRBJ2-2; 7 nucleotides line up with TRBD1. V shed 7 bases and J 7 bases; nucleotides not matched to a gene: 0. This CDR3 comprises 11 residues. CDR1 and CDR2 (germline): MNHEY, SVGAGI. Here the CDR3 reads CASTGGGELFF. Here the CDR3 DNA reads TGTGCCAGCACAGGGGGCGGGGAGCTGTTTTTT.

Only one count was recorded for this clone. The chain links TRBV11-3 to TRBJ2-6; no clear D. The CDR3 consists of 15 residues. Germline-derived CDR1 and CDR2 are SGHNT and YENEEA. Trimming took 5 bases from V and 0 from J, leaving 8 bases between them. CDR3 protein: CASSLYSSGANVLTF. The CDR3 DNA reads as TGTGCCAGCAGCCTCTACAGCTCTGGGGCCAACGTCCTGACTTTC.

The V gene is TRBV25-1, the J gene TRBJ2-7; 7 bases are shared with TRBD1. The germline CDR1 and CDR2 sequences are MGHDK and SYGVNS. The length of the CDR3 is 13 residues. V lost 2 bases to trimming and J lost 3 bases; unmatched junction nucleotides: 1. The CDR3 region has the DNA TGTGCCAGCAGTGAAGGACAGGTCTACGAGCAGTACTTC. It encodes CASSEGQVYEQYF.

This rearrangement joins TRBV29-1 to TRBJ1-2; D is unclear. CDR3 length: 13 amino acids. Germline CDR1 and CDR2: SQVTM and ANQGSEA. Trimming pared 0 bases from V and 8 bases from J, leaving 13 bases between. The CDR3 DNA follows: TGCAGCGTTGAAGAACGGGGTTTAAGAGGCTACACCTTC. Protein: CSVEERGLRGYTF.

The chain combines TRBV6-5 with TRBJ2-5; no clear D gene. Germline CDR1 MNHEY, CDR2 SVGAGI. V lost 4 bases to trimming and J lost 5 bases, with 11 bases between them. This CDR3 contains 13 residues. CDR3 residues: CASSSGTLETQYF. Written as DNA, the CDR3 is TGTGCCAGCAGTTCAGGCACCCTGGAGACCCAGTACTTC.

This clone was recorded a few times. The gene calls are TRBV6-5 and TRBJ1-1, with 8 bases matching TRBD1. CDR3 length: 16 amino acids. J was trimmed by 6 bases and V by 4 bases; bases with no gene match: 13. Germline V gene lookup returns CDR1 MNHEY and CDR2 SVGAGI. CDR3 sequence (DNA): TGTGCCAGCAGTTTGACAGGGGCCGCGTCTAACGCTGAAGCTTTCTTT. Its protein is CASSLTGAASNAEAFF.

CDR3 nucleotides: TGTGCCACCAGTACAGGTAGCAATCAGCCCCAGCATTTT. Its protein is CATSTGSNQPQHF. The chain links TRBV15 to TRBJ1-5; D is possibly TRBD1 (5 bases). This CDR3 has 13 amino acids. Trimming removed 6 bases at V and 0 bases at J, with 6 bases between. The germline V gene has CDR1 LNHNV and CDR2 YYDKDF (reference sequence).

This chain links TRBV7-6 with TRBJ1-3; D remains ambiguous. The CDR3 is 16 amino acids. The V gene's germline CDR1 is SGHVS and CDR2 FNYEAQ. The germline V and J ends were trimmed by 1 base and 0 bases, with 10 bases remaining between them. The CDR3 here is CASSLVRGPSGNTIYF. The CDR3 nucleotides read TGTGCCAGCAGCTTAGTTCGAGGGCCCTCTGGAAACACCATATATTTT.

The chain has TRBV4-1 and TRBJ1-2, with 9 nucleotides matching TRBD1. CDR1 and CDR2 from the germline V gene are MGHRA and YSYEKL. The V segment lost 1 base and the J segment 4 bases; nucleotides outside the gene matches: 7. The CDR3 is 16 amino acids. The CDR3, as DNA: TGCGCCAGCAGCCAAGGCCTGACAGGGGGATTCTATGGCTACACCTTC. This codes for CASSQGLTGGFYGYTF.

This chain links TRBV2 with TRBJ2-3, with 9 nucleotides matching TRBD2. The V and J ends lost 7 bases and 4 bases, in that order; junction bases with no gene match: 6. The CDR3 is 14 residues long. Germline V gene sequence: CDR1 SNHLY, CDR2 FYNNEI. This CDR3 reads CASMVAGEADTQYF. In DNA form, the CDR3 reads TGTGCCAGCATGGTAGCGGGAGAAGCAGATACGCAGTATTTT.

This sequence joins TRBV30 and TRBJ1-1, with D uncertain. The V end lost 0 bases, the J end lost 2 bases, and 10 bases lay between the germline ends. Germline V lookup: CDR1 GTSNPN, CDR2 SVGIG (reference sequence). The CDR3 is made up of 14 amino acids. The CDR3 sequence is CAWSVNRVNTEAFF. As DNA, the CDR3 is TGTGCCTGGAGTGTCAACCGGGTAAACACTGAAGCTTTCTTT.

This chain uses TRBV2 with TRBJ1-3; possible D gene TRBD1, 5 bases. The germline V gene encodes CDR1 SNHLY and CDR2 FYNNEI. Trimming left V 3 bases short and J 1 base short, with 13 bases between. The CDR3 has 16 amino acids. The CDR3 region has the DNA TGTGCCAGCAGTGACGACAGCAATGCGTCTGGAAACACCATATATTTT. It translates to CASSDDSNASGNTIYF.

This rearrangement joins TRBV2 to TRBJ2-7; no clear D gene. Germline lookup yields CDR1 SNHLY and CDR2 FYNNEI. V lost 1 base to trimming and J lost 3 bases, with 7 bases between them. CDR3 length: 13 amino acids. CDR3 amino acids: CASSEGDFYEQYF. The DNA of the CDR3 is TGTGCCAGCAGTGAAGGTGACTTCTACGAGCAGTACTTC.

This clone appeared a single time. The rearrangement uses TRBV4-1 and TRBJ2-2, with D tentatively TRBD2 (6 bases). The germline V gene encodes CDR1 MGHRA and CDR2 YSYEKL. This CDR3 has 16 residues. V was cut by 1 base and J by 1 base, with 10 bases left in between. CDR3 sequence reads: CASSQGLGLNTGELFF. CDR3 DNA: TGCGCCAGCAGCCAAGGACTAGGGTTGAACACCGGGGAGCTGTTTTTT.

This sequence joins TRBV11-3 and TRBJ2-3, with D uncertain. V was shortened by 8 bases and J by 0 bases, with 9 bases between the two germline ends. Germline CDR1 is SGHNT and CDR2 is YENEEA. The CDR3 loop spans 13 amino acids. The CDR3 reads CASQGGSTDTQYF. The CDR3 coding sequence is TGTGCCAGCCAAGGCGGAAGCACAGATACGCAGTATTTT.